A single T cell receptor beta chain is shown here with its context. This record belongs to a study of blood T cell repertoires in COVID-19. Study background: Collection of acute and convalescent COVID-19 samples took place in the United States, Italy and Spain. T cells, B-cell-depleted T cells, or PBMCs supplied cDNA or gDNA.

Germline assignment: CDR1 SGHAT and CDR2 FQNNGV. This CDR3 comprises 16 residues. The V gene end was trimmed by 5 bases and the J gene end by 4 bases; junction bases not matched to a gene: 5. Only in-frame clones appear in the TCRdb table, and some are missing; sequencing was by immunoSEQ multiplex PCR. The sample lists around 250,000 clones, 89% occurring once. The receptor was isolated from a woman in her forties who had recovered from COVID-19. V gene TRBV11-2 combines with J gene TRBJ2-1, with 13 bases fitting TRBD2. The source material was peripheral blood. The CDR3 sequence is CASSPGTSGIYNEQFF. The CDR3 DNA reads TGTGCCAGCAGCCCCGGGACTAGCGGGATATACAATGAGCAGTTCTTC.